This T cell receptor (beta chain) was observed in a study of shared clonotypes between healthy human individuals. The CDR3 totals 11 residues. Germline V lookup: CDR1 MDHEN, CDR2 SYDVKM. V lost 7 bases to trimming and J lost 2 bases, with 6 bases between them. TCRdb's table, derived via immunoSEQ multiplex PCR, lists solely in-frame clones and lacks some. In the table there are about 2 million clones, 90% to 95% of which are singletons. The sequence came from a man aged 18 to 35 in good health. The sample consisted of naive CD4+ T cells sorted from blood. This sample's subset: CD45RA+ positively selected. The genes are TRBV28 and TRBJ2-7; no clear D. The DNA of the CDR3 is TGTGCCAGCACTAAGACCTACGAGCAGTACTTC. Translating it yields CASTKTYEQYF.